What follows are 30 T cell receptor beta chains derived from one specimen sequenced in a study of blood T cell repertoires in COVID-19. Assay used: immunoSEQ multiplex PCR; TCRdb lists only in-frame clones, some missing. The sample lists some 270,000 clones; 84% were seen once. The sample consisted of peripheral blood. These receptors all stem from a woman aged 40 to 50 who had recovered from COVID-19.

The rearrangement links TRBV3-1 (or the pseudogene TRBV3-2) to TRBJ1-6; D is possibly TRBD1 (5 bases). V was pared by 3 bases and J by 9 bases, with 12 bases between. The CDR3 consists of 14 residues. Germline loops: CDR1 LGHDT, CDR2 YNNKEL (reference sequence). The CDR3, as DNA: TGTGCCAGCAGCCACGGACACCTCTCTTCACCCCTCCACTTT. Protein: CASSHGHLSSPLHF.

The chain joins TRBV29-1 to TRBJ2-3, with a weak D call TRBD1 (6 bases). The ends were cut back, 6 bases at V and 0 bases at J, with 19 bases in the middle. The CDR3 is 16 residues long. Per germline, CDR1 SQVTM and CDR2 ANQGSEA. The CDR3 region is CSVVGTQETSTDTQYF. Here the CDR3 DNA reads TGCAGCGTCGTCGGGACACAGGAGACTAGCACAGATACGCAGTATTTT.

In this sample, this clone turned up once. The CDR3 nucleotides are TGTGCCAGCAGTGAACACAGGGGGATCGAGCAGTACTTC. Its protein product is CASSEHRGIEQYF. This chain links TRBV6-1 with TRBJ2-7, with 8 nucleotides matching TRBD1. The CDR3 sequence is 13 residues long. After removal of 2 bases from V and 6 bases from J, the junction contained 3 bases not matched to a gene. From germline, CDR1 is MNHNS and CDR2 SASEGT.

With respect to this clone: Other DNA sequences within the sample encode an identical CDR3. The chain has TRBV12-3 or TRBV12-4 and TRBJ1-1; perhaps TRBD1 as D (5 bases). The CDR3 has 13 amino acids. The V gene lost 1 base and the J gene lost 5 bases, with 8 bases spanning the gap. The CDR3 sequence: CASSLGGGTEAFF. CDR3 bases: TGTGCCAGCAGTTTAGGGGGCGGTACTGAAGCTTTCTTT.

This rearrangement joins TRBV4-1 to TRBJ1-6; perhaps TRBD1 as D (6 bases). CDR1 is MGHRA, CDR2 YSYEKL, per germline. V shed 4 bases and J shed 8 bases, with 18 bases lying between them. The CDR3 extends over 16 amino acids. The CDR3 DNA follows: TGCGCCAGCAGCCGTGGTGGGCGGGAGGGGGATTCACCCCTCCACTTT. Translation: CASSRGGREGDSPLHF.

This clone was seen once. This rearrangement joins TRBV7-2 to TRBJ2-7; tentative D call: TRBD1 (6 bases). The V gene's germline CDR1 is SGHTA and CDR2 FQGNSA. The CDR3 contains 14 residues. With 1 base removed from V and 2 bases from J, the gap between germline ends came to 9 bases. The CDR3 DNA is TGTGCCAGCAGCTTAGGTTCAGGGGCCTACGAGCAGTACTTC. It encodes CASSLGSGAYEQYF.

The V and J genes are TRBV5-1 and TRBJ2-1; 8 bases are a match to TRBD2. The V gene end was trimmed by 4 bases and the J gene end by 4 bases; junction bases not matched to a gene: 10. Per the germline V gene, CDR1 is SGHRS and CDR2 is YFSETQ. The CDR3 spans 16 residues. The CDR3 coding sequence is TGCGCCAGCAGCCCCTCAGGCTTAGCGGGGTACAATGAGCAGTTCTTC. Encoded protein: CASSPSGLAGYNEQFF.

The sample holds one count of this clone. This chain links TRBV5-4 with TRBJ1-4; TRBD1 might be the D (5 bases). CDR3 length: 15 residues. V dropped 5 bases and J dropped 0 bases, with 11 bases sitting between them. Per germline, CDR1 SGHNT and CDR2 YYREEE (reference sequence). DNA for the CDR3: TGTGCCAGCAGGCGGGACCTTGCAACTAATGAAAAACTGTTTTTT. It is translated as CASRRDLATNEKLFF.

The chain links TRBV5-1 to TRBJ2-1; D not resolved. The CDR3 has 15 residues. The V end lost 1 base, the J end lost 3 bases, and 11 bases lay between the germline ends. Looked up from germline, CDR1 is SGHRS and CDR2 is YFSETQ. For the CDR3, the DNA is TGCGCCAGCAGCTTGTTAGAATCCATCTACAATGAGCAGTTCTTC. This codes for CASSLLESIYNEQFF.

The chain combines TRBV6-5 with TRBJ1-3; D is possibly TRBD1 (5 bases). The CDR3 is 16 amino acids. V was trimmed by 2 bases and J by 0 bases, leaving 11 bases between them. Germline V gene lookup returns CDR1 MNHEY and CDR2 SVGAGI. The CDR3 nucleotides are TGTGCCAGCAGTTACGGGGGGACGGACTCTGGAAACACCATATATTTT. This sequence encodes CASSYGGTDSGNTIYF.

V usage is TRBV19 and J usage is TRBJ1-1, with TRBD1 matching 8 bases. V gave up 9 bases and J gave up 2 bases; unmatched junction bases: 5. The germline gives CDR1 LNHDA, CDR2 SQIVND (reference sequence). The CDR3 has 13 amino acids. CDR3 protein: CASRDRINTEAFF. CDR3 bases: TGTGCCAGCCGGGACAGGATTAACACTGAAGCTTTCTTT.

Here the CDR3 reads CASSSAGGLGDTQYF. CDR3 DNA: TGTGCCAGCAGTTCAGCGGGGGGGCTCGGAGATACGCAGTATTTT. V and J are TRBV28 and TRBJ2-3; 10 bases line up with TRBD2. The V gene end was trimmed by 4 bases and the J gene end by 5 bases; junction bases not matched to a gene: 6. From germline, CDR1 is MDHEN and CDR2 SYDVKM. This CDR3 spans 15 amino acids.

This chain joins TRBV19 and TRBJ1-6; D is unclear. V dropped 7 bases and J dropped 9 bases, with 16 bases sitting between them. The CDR3 has 14 residues. The germline V gene encodes CDR1 LNHDA and CDR2 SQIVND (reference sequence). CDR3 DNA sequence: TGTGCCAGTACTCCGGGAAGGCCGGGTTCACCCCTCCACTTT. This codes for CASTPGRPGSPLHF.

The chain employs TRBV28 and TRBJ1-5; 8 positions agree with TRBD1. Trimming cost V 8 bases and J 4 bases; bases outside gene matches: 10. Germline V lookup: CDR1 MDHEN, CDR2 SYDVKM. CDR3 size: 15 residues. This chain's CDR3 is CASDTTGAKNQPQHF. CDR3 nucleotide sequence: TGTGCCAGCGACACGACAGGGGCCAAAAATCAGCCCCAGCATTTT. Looking up the rest from reference TRBV28 and TRBJ1-5 gives the full variable domain: DVKVTQSSRYLVKRTGEKVFLECVQDMDHENMFWYRQDPGLGLRLIYFSYDVKMKEKGDIPEGYSVSREKKERFSLILESASTNQTSMYLCASDTTGAKNQPQHFGDGTRLSIL.

The chain recombines TRBV24-1 with TRBJ2-7, with no clear D. Germline assignment: CDR1 KGHDR and CDR2 SFDVKD. The CDR3 is 13 residues long. Trimming left V 0 bases short and J 3 bases short, with 5 bases between. DNA for the CDR3: TGTGCCACCAGTGATTTGGCCAGCTACGAGCAGTACTTC. The encoded protein is CATSDLASYEQYF.

This chain uses TRBV19 with TRBJ1-1; D may be TRBD1 (5 bases). The CDR3 consists of 14 residues. The germline V gene encodes CDR1 LNHDA and CDR2 SQIVND (reference sequence). Deletions cut 0 bases from V and 5 bases from J, with 10 bases between. The CDR3 here is CASSIEAGMTEAFF. The CDR3 DNA is TGTGCCAGTAGTATAGAGGCAGGGATGACTGAAGCTTTCTTT.

The chain is built from TRBV6-1 and TRBJ1-2; D unclear. V was shortened by 2 bases and J by 8 bases, with 9 bases between the two germline ends. The CDR3 consists of 12 residues. Germline lookup yields CDR1 MNHNS and CDR2 SASEGT. DNA of the CDR3: TGTGCCAGCAGTGAACCCAGTGGCGGCTACACCTTC. Amino acid sequence: CASSEPSGGYTF.

The V call is TRBV30, the J call TRBJ1-2; the D gene is possibly TRBD1 (5 bases). This CDR3 has 13 amino acids. The germline gives CDR1 GTSNPN, CDR2 SVGIG (reference sequence). V lost 0 bases and J lost 3, with 8 bases in between. The CDR3 loop reads CAWSVQAYYGYTF. The CDR3 nucleotides read TGTGCCTGGAGTGTACAGGCGTACTATGGCTACACCTTC.

The chain couples TRBV7-2 to TRBJ2-1; 7 positions agree with TRBD1. V gave up 6 bases and J gave up 9 bases; unmatched junction bases: 5. Germline CDR1 SGHTA, CDR2 FQGNSA. CDR3 length equals 12 residues. The CDR3 nucleotides read TGTGCCAGCAGACGAGGGACAGCTGAGCAGTTCTTC. It encodes CASRRGTAEQFF.

This clone was found once. The rearrangement joins TRBV19 to TRBJ2-2; 8 bases map to TRBD1. The CDR3 sequence is 14 residues long. Germline V gives CDR1 LNHDA, CDR2 SQIVND (reference sequence). Unmatched junction bases numbered 4, after V lost 5 bases and J lost 5 bases. The CDR3 nucleotides read TGTGCCAGTAGTCGACAGGGGAGGACCGGGGAGCTGTTTTTT. This gives the protein CASSRQGRTGELFF.

The chain joins TRBV6-6 to TRBJ1-1, with D unclear. Trimming cost V 2 bases and J 6 bases, with 16 bases left between them. Germline V gives CDR1 MNHNY, CDR2 SVGAGI (reference sequence). The CDR3 sequence is 15 residues long. The CDR3 reads CASSYVGAGVAEAFF. As DNA, the CDR3 is TGTGCCAGCAGTTACGTGGGAGCAGGAGTCGCTGAAGCTTTCTTT.

This sequence joins TRBV2 and TRBJ2-2, with D perhaps matching TRBD1 (6 bases). V shed 7 bases and J shed 2 bases, with 11 bases lying between them. CDR1 and CDR2 from the germline V gene are SNHLY and FYNNEI. The CDR3 contains 14 residues. The CDR3 region has the DNA TGTGCCAGCACCTGGACAGTTAACACCGGGGAGCTGTTTTTT. Its protein is CASTWTVNTGELFF.

The chain carries TRBV27 and TRBJ1-1; no definite D call. V was shortened by 3 bases and J by 1 base, with 6 bases between the two germline ends. The germline CDR1 and CDR2 sequences are MNHEY and SMNVEV (reference sequence). There are 13 residues in the CDR3. The CDR3 loop is CASSFQENTEAFF. The CDR3 DNA reads as TGTGCCAGCAGTTTCCAGGAGAACACTGAAGCTTTCTTT.

The CDR3 coding sequence is TGTGCCAGCAGGGACATTATCGGGGAGCTGTTTTTT. Translating it yields CASRDIIGELFF. The chain uses TRBV2 and TRBJ2-2, with a weak D call TRBD1 (5 bases). The V gene lost 6 bases and the J gene lost 7 bases, with 9 bases spanning the gap. CDR1 is SNHLY, CDR2 FYNNEI, per germline. This CDR3 is 12 amino acids long.

V gene TRBV2 combines with J gene TRBJ2-7; a weak D match, TRBD1 (6 bases). V lost 6 bases and J 6 bases, leaving 18 bases between the germline ends. In germline, CDR1 is SNHLY, CDR2 FYNNEI. The CDR3 is 14 amino acids. CDR3 amino acids: CASSLQGELGEQYF. Here the CDR3 DNA reads TGTGCCAGCAGCCTACAGGGAGAGCTAGGCGAGCAGTACTTC.

The CDR3, as DNA: TGTGCCAGCAGCACCCGGGGAGGTTTCTATGGCTACACCTTC. Amino acid sequence: CASSTRGGFYGYTF. The chain recombines TRBV7-8 with TRBJ1-2; D unclear. CDR3 length: 14 residues. The germline V gene has CDR1 SGHVS and CDR2 FQNEAQ. Trimming cost V 5 bases and J 4 bases, with 14 bases left between them.

The gene calls are TRBV7-8 and TRBJ2-2; D is unclear. CDR1 SGHVS and CDR2 FQNEAQ come from the germline V gene. Trimming shortened V by 2 bases and J by 4 bases, and 8 bases separated the two germline ends. The CDR3 is 14 amino acids. Here the CDR3 reads CASSLRHSTGELFF. The CDR3 DNA is TGTGCCAGCAGCTTACGACACAGCACCGGGGAGCTGTTTTTT.

V gene TRBV7-2 combines with J gene TRBJ1-2; D not resolved. Germline V CDR1 and CDR2: SGHTA, FQGNSA. This CDR3 spans 13 amino acids. With 5 bases removed from V and 4 bases from J, the gap between germline ends came to 11 bases. This CDR3 is CASSRVGSYGYTF. The CDR3 DNA follows: TGTGCCAGCAGCCGAGTGGGCAGCTATGGCTACACCTTC. Full variable domain (outside the CDR3, taken from reference TRBV7-2 and TRBJ1-2): GAGVSQSPSNKVTEKGKDVELRCDPISGHTALYWYRQSLGQGLEFLIYFQGNSAPDKSGLPSDRFSAERTGGSVSTLTIQRTQQEDSAVYLCASSRVGSYGYTFGSGTRLTVV.

This chain links TRBV5-6 with TRBJ2-7; maybe TRBD2 (5 bases). Germline loops: CDR1 SGHDT, CDR2 YYEEEE. There are 14 residues in the CDR3. Trimming pared 0 bases from V and 6 bases from J, leaving 13 bases between. The CDR3 sequence: CASSLVPTGVEQYF. CDR3 coding DNA: TGTGCCAGCAGCTTGGTCCCTACCGGGGTCGAGCAGTACTTC.

The chain links TRBV5-1 to TRBJ2-7; 8 nucleotides match TRBD1. Germline CDR1 and CDR2: SGHRS and YFSETQ. This CDR3 is built from 15 residues. V was clipped by 4 bases and J by 5 bases; unmatched bases: 11. The DNA of the CDR3 is TGCGCCAGCAGCACTACGGGACAGGCGATGGACGAGCAGTACTTC. Encoded protein: CASSTTGQAMDEQYF.